The 27 T cell receptor beta chains below come from one sample, sequenced in a study of Graves' ophthalmopathy and Graves' hyperthyroidism. RNA transcripts served as template for amplifying TCR beta CDR3 sequences. An opening RT-PCR round employed HTBI primers and preceded a second-round multiplex PCR. Using its own MiXCR run on the multiplex PCR reads, TCRdb lists one record per CDR3 protein. The sample includes approximately 410,000 distinct CDR3 sequences, 15% of them seen just once. The sequencing sample was made of peripheral blood. These receptors were collected from a woman in her late teens or twenties with stable Graves' hyperthyroidism.

This clonotype was picked up many times. This CDR3 reads CASSERGGSEQYF. The CDR3 DNA reads as TGTGCCAGCAGTGAACGGGGAGGGAGCGAGCAGTACTTC. The V and J genes are TRBV2 and TRBJ2-7, with TRBD2 matching 7 bases. The CDR3 covers 13 residues. CDR1 is SNHLY and CDR2 is FYNNEI in the germline V gene. Germline trimming cut 2 bases from V and 6 bases from J; bases unmatched to any gene: 4.

The CDR3: CSATPDRVSAEQYF. The CDR3 region has the DNA TGCAGTGCTACCCCGGACAGGGTTTCAGCCGAGCAGTACTTC. The chain couples TRBV20-1 to TRBJ2-7; 8 positions agree with TRBD1. CDR1 and CDR2 from the germline V gene are DFQATT and SNEGSKA (reference sequence). There are 14 residues in the CDR3. Trimming took 4 bases from V and 6 from J; bases not matched to a gene: 11.

This clonotype has ten or more counts. This chain connects TRBV27 to TRBJ1-6; TRBD1 might be the D (6 bases). Germline CDR1 is MNHEY and CDR2 is SMNVEV (reference sequence). V dropped 3 bases and J dropped 3 bases, with 9 bases sitting between them. The CDR3 consists of 15 residues. This CDR3 is CASSFGQNYNSPLHF. CDR3 in DNA: TGTGCCAGCAGTTTCGGACAGAACTATAATTCACCCCTCCACTTT.

This clonotype was recorded many times. This sequence joins TRBV19 and TRBJ1-5, with 7 bases that match TRBD1. Germline trimming cut 5 bases from V and 5 bases from J; bases unmatched to any gene: 15. Germline V gene lookup returns CDR1 LNHDA and CDR2 SQIVND (reference sequence). The CDR3 totals 17 residues. The CDR3 DNA is TGTGCCAGTAGTGGCCAGGGACAGACGATTGCGCATCAGCCCCAGCATTTT. This sequence encodes CASSGQGQTIAHQPQHF.

This clonotype was detected ten times or more. The rearrangement joins TRBV18 to TRBJ1-2, with a possible D match to TRBD1 (5 bases). The CDR3 runs to 14 residues. Germline V gene lookup returns CDR1 KGHSH and CDR2 LQKENI. The V and J ends lost 0 bases and 2 bases respectively, with 7 bases between them. The CDR3 DNA reads TGTGCCAGCTCACCACCGACAGCGAACTATGGCTACACCTTC. Translated, it gives CASSPPTANYGYTF.

This clonotype was counted at least ten times. The chain recombines TRBV2 with TRBJ1-5; possible D gene TRBD1, 5 bases. The CDR3 contains 14 residues. In germline, CDR1 is SNHLY, CDR2 FYNNEI. V was pared by 3 bases and J by 5 bases, with 11 bases between. Here the CDR3 reads CASSDSGFDQPQHF. CDR3 sequence (DNA): TGTGCCAGCAGTGATTCAGGGTTCGATCAGCCCCAGCATTTT.

This clonotype was counted ten times or more. This chain joins TRBV7-9 and TRBJ2-3, with unresolved D. Trimming removed 5 bases from V and 5 bases from J, with 8 bases in between. CDR3 length: 12 amino acids. Germline loops: CDR1 SEHNR, CDR2 FQNEAQ (reference sequence). The CDR3 here is CASSQDGDTQYF. The CDR3 region has the DNA TGTGCCAGCAGCCAGGACGGAGATACGCAGTATTTT. Filled out from reference TRBV7-9 and TRBJ2-3, the complete variable domain reads DTGVSQNPRHKITKRGQNVTFRCDPISEHNRLYWYRQTLGQGPEFLTYFQNEAQLEKSRLLSDRFSAERPKGSFSTLEIQRTEQGDSAMYLCASSQDGDTQYFGPGTRLTVL.

This clonotype was found a few times. The chain combines TRBV12-3 or TRBV12-4 with TRBJ2-3; D unresolved. There are 16 residues in the CDR3. Trimming shortened V by 0 bases and J by 0 bases, and 10 bases separated the two germline ends. The CDR3 DNA follows: TGTGCCAGCAGTTTAGCGGGATCTACTAGCACAGATACGCAGTATTTT. It specifies CASSLAGSTSTDTQYF.

This clonotype has more than one count but fewer than ten. J is TRBJ2-3 and V is TRBV11-2; no clear D. The germline gives CDR1 SGHAT, CDR2 FQNNGV. The CDR3 has 13 residues. The V and J ends lost 0 bases and 6 bases respectively, with 7 bases between them. As DNA, the CDR3 is TGTGCCAGCAGCTTAGATGCCCCCGATACGCAGTATTTT. This encodes CASSLDAPDTQYF.

This clonotype was detected many times. This chain joins TRBV7-2 and TRBJ2-7, with D possibly TRBD2 on 5 matching bases. This CDR3 contains 16 residues. In germline, CDR1 is SGHTA, CDR2 FQGNSA. The ends were cut back, 4 bases at V and 4 bases at J, with 20 bases in the middle. The CDR3 nucleotides read TGTGCCAGCAGCTCCCCTCGGGGAAAAAGGAGGTACGAGCAGTACTTC. It specifies CASSSPRGKRRYEQYF.

The table lists this clonotype with many counts. The chain links TRBV6-2 or TRBV6-3 to TRBJ1-5; D is perhaps TRBD1 (5 bases). In germline, CDR1 is MNHEY, CDR2 SVGEGT. Trimming cost V 7 bases and J 1 base, with 8 bases left between them. The CDR3 spans 13 residues. Here the CDR3 reads CASKDTSNQPQHF. As DNA, the CDR3 is TGTGCCAGCAAGGACACCAGCAATCAGCCCCAGCATTTT.

The chain recombines TRBV2 with TRBJ1-2, with D uncertain. CDR3 size: 12 residues. V dropped 9 bases and J dropped 7 bases, with 15 bases sitting between them. Germline V gives CDR1 SNHLY, CDR2 FYNNEI. CDR3 protein: CARPRDFGGYTF. CDR3 DNA sequence: TGTGCCAGACCCCGGGATTTCGGTGGCTACACCTTC.

This clonotype came up many times. The chain is built from TRBV7-6 and TRBJ2-5; D is ambiguous. The CDR3 totals 14 residues. The germline gives CDR1 SGHVS, CDR2 FNYEAQ. V dropped 4 bases and J dropped 3 bases, with 12 bases sitting between them. The DNA for the CDR3 is TGTGCCAGCAGCTATCGACGACAAGAAGAGACCCAGTACTTC. Encoded protein: CASSYRRQEETQYF.

This clonotype was recorded at least ten times. V usage is TRBV19 and J usage is TRBJ1-5, with unresolved D. V lost 5 bases to trimming and J lost 7 bases, with 12 bases between them. Germline V CDR1 and CDR2: LNHDA, SQIVND (reference sequence). The CDR3 is 13 residues long. CDR3 loop: CASSLANPQPQHF. DNA for the CDR3: TGTGCCAGTAGTTTGGCCAATCCACAGCCCCAGCATTTT.

This clonotype was recorded many times. V is TRBV4-2 and J is TRBJ2-2; 9 positions agree with TRBD2. The CDR3 consists of 16 residues. With V trimmed by 3 bases and J by 0 bases, 2 bases remained unmatched. CDR1 is LGHNA, CDR2 YNFKEQ, per germline. This CDR3 reads CASSHASGANTGELFF. The CDR3 bases are TGTGCCAGCAGCCACGCTAGCGGGGCGAACACCGGGGAGCTGTTTTTT.

The sample holds a few counts of this clonotype. Since the CDR3 does not end with the conserved phenylalanine or tryptophan, this likely comes from a read error. V and J are TRBV14 and TRBJ2-7; weak D call: TRBD1 (6 bases). V shed 1 base and J shed 3 bases, with 19 bases lying between them. The CDR3 extends over 17 amino acids. Germline V CDR1 and CDR2: SGHDN, FVKESK. CDR3 sequence (DNA): TGTGCCAGCAGCCAAGGGACAGCCGGTCGGATGCACTACGAGCAGTACTTA. The encoded protein is CASSQGTAGRMHYEQYL.

Ten or more counts support this clonotype. The chain has TRBV7-9 and TRBJ1-1; TRBD1 is a possible D gene (5 bases). Germline CDR1 is SEHNR and CDR2 is FQNEAQ (reference sequence). This CDR3 contains 15 residues. V was trimmed by 7 bases and J by 3 bases, leaving 18 bases between them. In nucleotides, the CDR3 is TGTGCCAGCACCCCCCCCGTTGGAGGGGACACTGAAGCTTTCTTT. This codes for CASTPPVGGDTEAFF.

This rearrangement joins TRBV4-2 to TRBJ1-2; D gene unclear. Trimming left V 0 bases short and J 7 bases short, with 12 bases between. This CDR3 is built from 14 residues. Germline CDR1 and CDR2: LGHNA and YNFKEQ. The CDR3 DNA reads as TGTGCCAGCAGCCAAGATCGGGGTTTGGGTGGCTACACCTTC. This encodes CASSQDRGLGGYTF.

This clonotype was seen at least ten times. The rearrangement links TRBV13 to TRBJ1-2; possibly TRBD1 for D (6 bases). The V end was cut by 5 bases, the J end by 5 bases, with 15 bases between. Germline-derived CDR1 and CDR2 are PRHDT and FYEKMQ (reference sequence). CDR3 size: 14 residues. Here the CDR3 reads CASSPGVLGYGYTF. The CDR3 coding sequence is TGTGCCAGCAGCCCAGGGGTCCTGGGGTATGGCTACACCTTC.

This clonotype was seen many times. This sequence joins TRBV6-5 and TRBJ2-6; the D is unclear. CDR3 length equals 15 residues. V was trimmed by 1 base and J by 4 bases, leaving 8 bases between them. Germline loops: CDR1 MNHEY, CDR2 SVGAGI. As DNA, the CDR3 is TGTGCCAGCAGTTACTGGGTATCCGGGGCCAACGTCCTGACTTTC. It translates to CASSYWVSGANVLTF.

This clonotype occurred many times. The V and J genes are TRBV25-1 and TRBJ1-2; possible D gene TRBD1, 6 bases. This CDR3 comprises 15 residues. Germline CDR1 MGHDK, CDR2 SYGVNS. V shed 6 bases and J shed 4 bases, with 18 bases lying between them. CDR3 DNA: TGTGCCAGCAGACCCAGTTTGGGGACATTCTATGGCTACACCTTC. Its translation: CASRPSLGTFYGYTF.

The table lists this clonotype with many counts. This chain links TRBV5-1 with TRBJ2-7; a weak D match, TRBD1 (5 bases). The germline gives CDR1 SGHRS, CDR2 YFSETQ. Trimming took 4 bases from V and 4 from J, leaving 15 bases between them. The CDR3 loop spans 14 amino acids. This chain's CDR3 is CASSALAGPYEQYF. As DNA, the CDR3 is TGCGCCAGCAGCGCCTTAGCAGGGCCGTACGAGCAGTACTTC.

Many counts were recorded for this clonotype. The V and J genes are TRBV12-3 or TRBV12-4 and TRBJ1-1, with D uncertain. V gave up 3 bases and J gave up 8 bases, with 10 bases separating them. The CDR3 covers 12 residues. CDR3 bases: TGTGCCAGCAGTTTCAGGCAGTTGGAAGCTTTCTTT. It is translated as CASSFRQLEAFF.

V gene TRBV28 combines with J gene TRBJ2-7; 7 positions agree with TRBD1. Trimming removed 6 bases from V and 0 bases from J; junction bases left unmatched: 5. CDR3 size: 14 residues. Per the germline V gene, CDR1 is MDHEN and CDR2 is SYDVKM. The CDR3 here is CASRTGTASYEQYF. The CDR3 region has the DNA TGTGCCAGCAGAACCGGGACAGCCTCCTACGAGCAGTACTTC.

With respect to this clonotype: The junction and the germline gene differ at one end; a read error may be behind it. The chain has TRBV6-2 or TRBV6-3 and TRBJ2-5, with D perhaps matching TRBD2 (7 bases). The CDR3 is made up of 13 amino acids. Germline CDR1 MNHEY, CDR2 SVGEGT. The CDR3 here is CASSPGGQETKYF. Here the CDR3 DNA reads TGTGCCAGCAGCCCGGGGGGCCAAGAGACCAAGTACTTC.

The chain is built from TRBV11-2 and TRBJ1-2; D is possibly TRBD1 (5 bases). The CDR3 extends over 22 amino acids. From germline, CDR1 is SGHAT and CDR2 FQNNGV. V gave up 0 bases and J gave up 5 bases, with 34 bases separating them. CDR3 protein: CASSLEILTTNRLLGAAYGYTF. The CDR3, as DNA: TGTGCCAGCAGCTTAGAGATTCTGACAACCAACCGCCTACTTGGGGCTGCATATGGCTACACCTTC.

The chain is built from TRBV27 and TRBJ2-2; D unresolved. Germline values: CDR1 MNHEY, CDR2 SMNVEV (reference sequence). This CDR3 comprises 12 residues. V lost 8 bases and J 7 bases, leaving 11 bases between the germline ends. CDR3 nucleotides: TGTGCCAGCTGGAAAGTGGGCGGGGAGCTGTTTTTT. This translates into CASWKVGGELFF.